Below are 28 T cell receptor beta chains sequenced from a single sample in a study of molecular identifiers for immune sequencing clone quantification. TCRdb re-called the PCR reads with MiXCR, one entry per CDR3 protein. Of tens of thousands of distinct CDR3 sequences in the sample, approximately 17% were seen once. The sample taken for sequencing was naive CD8+ T cells from blood, with Jurkat cell RNA spiked in. Subset in this sample: FACS-sorted CD8+CD4-CCR7+CD45RA+ naive T cells. Source of these receptors: a human donor in good health. Some libraries in this study had Jurkat cell RNA spiked in.

The V call is TRBV9, the J call TRBJ2-1, with D possibly matching TRBD2 (7 bases). CDR3 length: 15 amino acids. Germline assignment: CDR1 SGDLS and CDR2 YYNGEE. V was pared by 4 bases and J by 7 bases, with 18 bases between. CDR3 bases: TGTGCCAGCAGCTTAGGGGGGGGAACGGGGAATGAGCAGTTCTTC. It specifies CASSLGGGTGNEQFF. Complete variable domain (other parts from reference TRBV9 and TRBJ2-1): DSGVTQTPKHLITATGQRVTLRCSPRSGDLSVYWYQQSLDQGLQFLIQYYNGEERAKGNILERFSAQQFPDLHSELNLSSLELGDSALYFCASSLGGGTGNEQFFGPGTRLTVL.

This clonotype was detected only a few times. Here the CDR3 DNA reads TGTGCCAGCAGTTTAATTACTAGACCGACCGGGGAGCTGTTTTTT. Translated, it gives CASSLITRPTGELFF. The V and J genes are TRBV28 and TRBJ2-2, with D possibly TRBD2 on 5 matching bases. The V gene lost 2 bases and the J gene lost 5 bases, with 12 bases spanning the gap. The CDR3 runs to 15 residues. CDR1 is MDHEN and CDR2 is SYDVKM in the germline V gene.

V and J are TRBV5-5 and TRBJ2-7, with 10 bases that match TRBD1. The CDR3 extends over 15 amino acids. J lost 7 bases, V lost 0 bases, and 7 bases had no gene match. Germline CDR1 reads SGHKS; CDR2 reads YYEKEE (reference sequence). CDR3 sequence reads: CASSLEVTGGGEQYF. As DNA, the CDR3 is TGTGCCAGCAGCTTGGAGGTGACAGGGGGCGGTGAGCAGTACTTC.

Turning to this clonotype: One base away lies a much larger clone, so this may be a sequencing read error. The CDR3 nucleotides read TGCGGCGTCAACAGGGCCGCCGGGGAGCTGTTTTTT. It yields the protein CGVNRAAGELFF. The chain has TRBV29-1 and TRBJ2-2, with a possible D match to TRBD1 (6 bases). Germline V gene data show CDR1 as SQVTM and CDR2 as ANQGSEA. The CDR3 consists of 12 residues.

The V call is TRBV7-9, the J call TRBJ2-7; a possible D gene is TRBD2 (6 bases). The CDR3 sequence is 15 residues long. Germline V gene sequence: CDR1 SEHNR, CDR2 FQNEAQ (reference sequence). V gave up 4 bases and J gave up 7 bases, with 20 bases separating them. The CDR3, as DNA: TGTGCCAGCAGCTCGGGTATACGGAGGGATATGGAGCAGTACTTC. This translates into CASSSGIRRDMEQYF.

Details on this clonotype: The junction differs from germline at one of its ends, possibly a read error. The V and J genes are TRBV2 and TRBJ2-1, with a possible D match to TRBD2 (5 bases). Germline loops: CDR1 SNHLY, CDR2 FYNNEI. The CDR3 has 14 residues. CDR3 amino acids: CASRALRAYNEQFF. CDR3 in DNA: TGTGCCAGCAGAGCTTTGAGGGCCTACAATGAACAGTTCTTC.

A note on this clonotype: A much more abundant neighbour one base away suggests this may be a read error. The chain combines TRBV12-3 or TRBV12-4 with TRBJ1-5; D ambiguous. Between the trimmed V and J ends, which lost 8 bases and 7 bases, there was a span of 21 bases. The CDR3 runs to 15 residues. CDR3 sequence: CASGPTNIVGQPQHF. The CDR3 DNA follows: TGTGCCAGCGGTCCCACGAACATCGTGGGCCAGCCCCAGCATTTT.

The CDR3 here is CASSLPSGGVSEQFF. The CDR3 region has the DNA TGTGCCAGCAGTTTACCTAGCGGGGGGGTCTCGGAGCAGTTCTTC. This rearrangement joins TRBV27 to TRBJ2-1; 12 bases fit TRBD2. The V segment lost 2 bases and the J segment 10 bases; nucleotides outside the gene matches: 6. The CDR3 extends over 15 amino acids. CDR1 is MNHEY and CDR2 is SMNVEV in the germline V gene (reference sequence).

This clonotype showed up many times. CDR3 region: CASSESRLAISYEQYF. The CDR3 DNA reads TGTGCCAGCAGCGAAAGCCGACTAGCCATCTCCTACGAGCAGTACTTC. The genes are TRBV2 and TRBJ2-7; TRBD2 matches 7 bases. The trim removed 6 bases at V and 0 bases at J, leaving 11 bases unmatched. Germline-derived CDR1 and CDR2 are SNHLY and FYNNEI. This CDR3 is 16 amino acids long.

This clonotype has a count of ten or more. The chain joins TRBV20-1 to TRBJ1-5, with unresolved D. Germline loops: CDR1 DFQATT, CDR2 SNEGSKA (reference sequence). Deletions cut 0 bases from V and 1 base from J, with 4 bases between. The CDR3 is 13 amino acids. CDR3 nucleotide sequence: TGCAGTGCTAGAGATGGCAGCAATCAGCCCCAGCATTTT. Protein sequence: CSARDGSNQPQHF.

The genes are TRBV11-2 and TRBJ2-1; 9 positions agree with TRBD2. V lost 2 bases to trimming and J lost 5 bases; unmatched junction nucleotides: 4. Germline loops: CDR1 SGHAT, CDR2 FQNNGV. The CDR3 runs to 15 residues. CDR3 protein: CASSLLLAGHNEQFF. CDR3 coding DNA: TGTGCCAGCAGCTTATTACTAGCGGGTCACAATGAGCAGTTCTTC. Together with reference TRBV11-2 and TRBJ2-1, the CDR3 gives the full variable domain: EAGVAQSPRYKIIEKRQSVAFWCNPISGHATLYWYQQILGQGPKLLIQFQNNGVVDDSQLPKDRFSAERLKGVDSTLKIQPAKLEDSAVYLCASSLLLAGHNEQFFGPGTRLTVL.

With regard to this clonotype: A single base separates this from a much larger clone, so it may be a read error. V and J are TRBV7-9 and TRBJ2-4; D gene uncertain. V lost 1 base to trimming and J lost 5 bases, with 12 bases between them. Germline CDR1 is SEHNR and CDR2 is FQNEAQ (reference sequence). The CDR3 runs 15 residues. The CDR3 nucleotides are TGTGCCAGCAGCTTAGTACAGTTTCCCGAAAACATTCAGTACTTC. Its protein is CASSLVQFPENIQYF.

In this sample, this clonotype turned up many times. The J gene is TRBJ1-6, the V gene TRBV7-6, with D maybe TRBD1 (5 bases). Germline V gene sequence: CDR1 SGHVS, CDR2 FNYEAQ. The CDR3 consists of 17 residues. The V and J ends lost 0 bases and 3 bases respectively, with 12 bases between them. CDR3 protein: CASSLAGPSLYNSPLHF. CDR3 in DNA: TGTGCCAGCAGCTTAGCGGGGCCCTCCCTCTATAATTCACCCCTCCACTTT.

At least ten counts were recorded for this clonotype. V gene TRBV28 combines with J gene TRBJ1-1; no firm D call. Trimming took 7 bases from V and 0 from J, leaving 9 bases between them. The CDR3 runs to 13 residues. Per the germline V gene, CDR1 is MDHEN and CDR2 is SYDVKM. For the CDR3, the DNA is TGTGCCAGCATCTTACAGTTGAACACTGAAGCTTTCTTT. Its protein product is CASILQLNTEAFF.

This sequence joins TRBV6-2 or TRBV6-3 and TRBJ2-7, with 8 nucleotides matching TRBD2. CDR1 and CDR2 from the germline V gene are MNHEY and SVGEGT. V was clipped by 7 bases and J by 3 bases; unmatched bases: 8. The length of the CDR3 is 14 residues. The CDR3 reads CASKLAARVYEQYF. CDR3 bases: TGTGCCAGCAAACTAGCGGCGAGGGTCTACGAGCAGTACTTC.

About this clonotype: At one end, the junction sequence differs from germline, possibly due to a read error. V and J are TRBV6-2 or TRBV6-3 and TRBJ2-1; 7 bases fit TRBD2. The germline gives CDR1 MNHEY, CDR2 SVGEGT. The CDR3 runs 15 residues. The CDR3 DNA sequence: TGTGCCAGCAACCAACTAGCGAAGTCCTACAGTGAGCAGTTCTTC. As protein: CASNQLAKSYSEQFF.

This clonotype has ten or more counts. The chain has TRBV27 and TRBJ2-7; TRBD1 or TRBD2 may be the D gene (5 bases each). The germline V gene encodes CDR1 MNHEY and CDR2 SMNVEV (reference sequence). V lost 4 bases and J 2 bases, leaving 9 bases between the germline ends. This CDR3 is 13 amino acids long. The CDR3 is CASSWGSTYEQYF. The DNA for the CDR3 is TGTGCCAGCAGTTGGGGGAGTACCTACGAGCAGTACTTC.

This clonotype was found once. It may be a read error: a sequence one base away is much more abundant. The chain has TRBV4-3 and TRBJ2-3; D call uncertain. CDR1 is LGHNA, CDR2 YSLEER, per germline. Deletions cut 0 bases from V and 4 bases from J, with 11 bases between. The CDR3 spans 15 residues. CDR3 in amino acids: CASSQDELIADTQYF. CDR3 nucleotides: TGCGCCAGCAGCCAAGATGAACTAATCGCAGATACGCAGTATTTT.

The table lists this clonotype with many counts. The chain recombines TRBV7-2 with TRBJ1-5; D gene uncertain. The CDR3 runs 12 residues. The V gene lost 4 bases and the J gene lost 6 bases, with 7 bases spanning the gap. The germline CDR1 and CDR2 sequences are SGHTA and FQGNSA. The CDR3 DNA reads TGTGCCAGCAGCTGGGTCAGTCAGCCCCAGCATTTT. Its translation: CASSWVSQPQHF.

To note about this clonotype: Just one base apart from a much larger clone, this may be a read error. The V call is TRBV9, the J call TRBJ1-5, with D hard to call. Looked up from germline, CDR1 is SGDLS and CDR2 is YYNGEE. Trimming took off 3 bases at V and 7 bases at J, with 14 bases between the two ends. This CDR3 has 14 amino acids. The CDR3: CASSAQEARQPQHF. Written as DNA, the CDR3 is TGTGCCAGCAGCGCCCAGGAGGCGAGGCAGCCCCAGCATTTT.

This clonotype was seen a few times. The V call is TRBV6-4, the J call TRBJ2-7, with D possibly TRBD2 on 5 matching bases. V was cut by 8 bases and J by 3 bases, with 14 bases left in between. The CDR3 is 13 residues long. Germline V CDR1 and CDR2: MRHNA, SNTAGT. CDR3: CASGRETVYEQYF. In DNA form, the CDR3 reads TGTGCCAGCGGCCGGGAAACAGTCTACGAGCAGTACTTC.

Only a few counts were recorded for this clonotype. The CDR3 here is CASSPPAVEAFF. CDR3 sequence (DNA): TGTGCCAGCAGCCCGCCCGCGGTAGAAGCTTTCTTT. The chain carries TRBV7-9 and TRBJ1-1; no definite D call. V was clipped by 5 bases and J by 8 bases, with 12 bases between them. Germline V gene data show CDR1 as SEHNR and CDR2 as FQNEAQ (reference sequence). This CDR3 has 12 amino acids.

This chain joins TRBV6-5 and TRBJ2-3; maybe TRBD1 (5 bases). V lost 6 bases and J 4 bases, leaving 8 bases between the germline ends. CDR1 is MNHEY, CDR2 SVGAGI, per germline. The CDR3 is 12 residues long. In DNA, the CDR3 is TGTGCCAGCAGAGACAGATCAGATACGCAGTATTTT. This codes for CASRDRSDTQYF.

The chain carries TRBV19 and TRBJ1-1; 7 nucleotides align to TRBD1. Germline V gives CDR1 LNHDA, CDR2 SQIVND (reference sequence). The CDR3 is 12 residues long. The ends lost 8 bases at V and 5 bases at J; junction bases unmatched: 5. The CDR3 is CASLEGQTEAFF. The CDR3 DNA reads TGTGCCAGTTTAGAGGGACAGACTGAAGCTTTCTTT. Using reference TRBV19 and TRBJ1-1 for the parts outside the CDR3, the full variable domain is DGGITQSPKYLFRKEGQNVTLSCEQNLNHDAMYWYRQDPGQGLRLIYYSQIVNDFQKGDIAEGYSVSREKKESFPLTVTSAQKNPTAFYLCASLEGQTEAFFGQGTRLTVV.

This clonotype was counted many times. The rearrangement joins TRBV20-1 to TRBJ2-5; D remains unclear. This CDR3 region has 11 residues. Germline CDR1 and CDR2: DFQATT and SNEGSKA (reference sequence). Trimming pared 0 bases from V and 5 bases from J, leaving 4 bases between. The CDR3 here is CSARDLETQYF. CDR3 in DNA: TGCAGTGCTAGAGATCTCGAGACCCAGTACTTC.

The chain carries TRBV27 and TRBJ2-3, with 14 positions matching TRBD2. The J segment lost 3 bases and the V segment lost 6 bases, leaving 2 bases of the junction unmatched. Germline V CDR1 and CDR2: MNHEY, SMNVEV (reference sequence). The CDR3 runs 15 residues. The CDR3 here is CASRGLAGATDTQYF. The CDR3 nucleotides read TGTGCCAGCAGGGGACTAGCGGGAGCGACAGATACGCAGTATTTT.

Regarding this clonotype: A clone one base away is much larger, so this may be a read error. The chain has TRBV4-3 and TRBJ2-7, with 9 bases matching TRBD1. The CDR3 contains 16 residues. Germline V CDR1 and CDR2: LGHNA, YSLEER. The CDR3 DNA reads TGCGCCAACAGCCAGCGCGGGGGACAGGGCTTTGGCGAGCAGTACTTC. As protein: CANSQRGGQGFGEQYF.

About this clonotype: A read error may explain this, as a much larger clone is one base away. The chain employs TRBV19 and TRBJ2-1; D is uncertain. Germline lookup yields CDR1 LNHDA and CDR2 SQIVND (reference sequence). This CDR3 is built from 13 residues. CDR3 in amino acids: CASSQTPVDEQLF. In DNA form, the CDR3 reads TGTGCCAGTAGCCAGACCCCGGTGGATGAGCAGCTCTTC.